The 30 T cell receptor beta chains reported below all come from one sample, sequenced in a study of T-cell reconstitution after alpha-beta-depleted transplantation in children. TCRbeta library preparation incorporated unique molecular identifiers. TCRdb redid the calling of the PCR reads with MiXCR, one entry per CDR3 protein. The sample consists of 450,000 to 600,000 distinct CDR3 sequences, 15% to 20% of them appearing once. The starting material was PBMCs from the stem cell graft donor, obtained from the stem cell graft. Receptor source: a human donor who donated a stem cell graft to a child with acute lymphoblastic leukemia.

The V call is TRBV13, the J call TRBJ2-2, with a possible D match to TRBD2 (5 bases). This CDR3 has 14 amino acids. The V end was cut by 4 bases, the J end by 2 bases, with 8 bases between. Germline CDR1 reads PRHDT; CDR2 reads FYEKMQ (reference sequence). CDR3 residues: CASSSGVNTGELFF. For the CDR3, the DNA is TGTGCCAGCAGCTCCGGGGTTAACACCGGGGAGCTGTTTTTT. Combining the CDR3 with reference TRBV13 and TRBJ2-2 gives the whole variable domain AAGVIQSPRHLIKEKRETATLKCYPIPRHDTVYWYQQGPGQDPQFLISFYEKMQSDKGSIPDRFSAQQFSDYHSELNMSSLELGDSALYFCASSSGVNTGELFFGEGSRLTVL.

The J gene is TRBJ2-7, the V gene TRBV20-1; 10 nucleotides line up with TRBD2. The CDR3 has 12 amino acids. J gave up 6 bases and V 7 bases, and 6 bases lay outside the gene matches. In germline, CDR1 is DFQATT, CDR2 SNEGSKA (reference sequence). CDR3 residues: CSGGLAGVEQYF. For the CDR3, the DNA is TGCAGTGGTGGTCTAGCGGGAGTCGAGCAGTACTTC.

The V and J genes are TRBV9 and TRBJ2-3; D call uncertain. Looked up from germline, CDR1 is SGDLS and CDR2 is YYNGEE. The CDR3 totals 14 residues. V lost 2 bases to trimming and J lost 1 base, with 8 bases between them. DNA for the CDR3: TGTGCCAGCAGCGTCGTAGGGCGCACAGATACGCAGTATTTT. Protein sequence: CASSVVGRTDTQYF.

The chain recombines TRBV30 with TRBJ1-2, with 8 bases identical to TRBD1. Germline V gives CDR1 GTSNPN, CDR2 SVGIG (reference sequence). This CDR3 comprises 15 residues. The junction had 8 bases not matched to a gene; V was cut back by 0 bases and J by 5 bases. CDR3 nucleotide sequence: TGTGCCTGGAGTGTAGGACAGGGACTAAAGTATGGCTACACCTTC. It is translated as CAWSVGQGLKYGYTF.

This clonotype showed up many times. V usage is TRBV15 and J usage is TRBJ2-1; D gene uncertain. The CDR3 sequence is 12 residues long. Trimming removed 6 bases from V and 1 base from J, with 4 bases in between. From germline, CDR1 is LNHNV and CDR2 YYDKDF (reference sequence). Here the CDR3 reads CATRQSYNEQFF. CDR3 sequence (DNA): TGTGCCACCAGACAGTCCTACAATGAGCAGTTCTTC. Filled out from reference TRBV15 and TRBJ2-1, the complete variable domain reads DAMVIQNPRYQVTQFGKPVTLSCSQTLNHNVMYWYQQKSSQAPKLLFHYYDKDFNNEADTPDNFQSRRPNTSFCFLDIRSPGLGDTAMYLCATRQSYNEQFFGPGTRLTVL.

This clonotype was counted a few times. The rearrangement links TRBV12-3 or TRBV12-4 to TRBJ2-1, with TRBD2 identical over 8 bases. V gave up 5 bases and J gave up 6 bases; unmatched junction bases: 12. This CDR3 spans 16 amino acids. This chain's CDR3 is CASSLSGRNLFNEQFF. The CDR3 bases are TGTGCCAGCAGTCTCAGCGGGAGAAACCTCTTCAATGAGCAGTTCTTC.

The chain couples TRBV30 to TRBJ1-2; TRBD1 matches at 7 bases. Looked up from germline, CDR1 is GTSNPN and CDR2 is SVGIG (reference sequence). The CDR3 consists of 12 residues. The V segment lost 7 bases and the J segment 4 bases; nucleotides outside the gene matches: 6. The CDR3 DNA is TGTGCCTCATCGACAGGGCCCTATGGCTACACCTTC. It yields the protein CASSTGPYGYTF.

This clonotype occurred a few times. The chain joins TRBV4-1 to TRBJ1-4; possible D gene TRBD1, 5 bases. The CDR3 spans 16 residues. Germline V lookup: CDR1 MGHRA, CDR2 YSYEKL. Trimming removed 1 base from V and 2 bases from J, with 11 bases in between. The CDR3 DNA reads as TGCGCCAGCAGCCAAGGCAGGGCTCACACTAATGAAAAACTGTTTTTT. Translated: CASSQGRAHTNEKLFF.

This clonotype came up a few times. The chain employs TRBV27 and TRBJ2-7; TRBD2 aligns across 7 bases. Trimming took 2 bases from V and 8 from J; bases not matched to a gene: 18. Looked up from germline, CDR1 is MNHEY and CDR2 is SMNVEV (reference sequence). The CDR3 has 17 residues. The DNA for the CDR3 is TGTGCCAGCAGTTTACAGGGCAGCGGGACCGCTTTAGGGAAGCAGTACTTC. Its translation is CASSLQGSGTALGKQYF.

V is TRBV19 and J is TRBJ1-5; maybe TRBD1 (5 bases). The germline V and J ends were trimmed by 3 bases and 7 bases, with 10 bases remaining between them. Germline V gives CDR1 LNHDA, CDR2 SQIVND (reference sequence). The CDR3 totals 13 residues. This CDR3 is CASSMSGRQPQHF. CDR3 DNA: TGTGCCAGTAGTATGTCAGGGCGGCAGCCCCAGCATTTT. The full variable domain, rest sourced from reference TRBV19 and TRBJ1-5, is DGGITQSPKYLFRKEGQNVTLSCEQNLNHDAMYWYRQDPGQGLRLIYYSQIVNDFQKGDIAEGYSVSREKKESFPLTVTSAQKNPTAFYLCASSMSGRQPQHFGDGTRLSIL.

This clonotype was detected a few times. V is TRBV19 and J is TRBJ2-7; D gene uncertain. The CDR3 loop spans 11 amino acids. Per germline, CDR1 LNHDA and CDR2 SQIVND (reference sequence). V shed 4 bases and J shed 4 bases, with 5 bases lying between them. This chain's CDR3 is CASSNGYEQYF. Here the CDR3 DNA reads TGTGCCAGTAGTAACGGATACGAGCAGTACTTC.

The rearrangement uses TRBV12-3 or TRBV12-4 and TRBJ1-3; TRBD1 agrees at 7 bases. The CDR3 extends over 14 amino acids. Germline trimming cut 10 bases from V and 2 bases from J; bases unmatched to any gene: 8. The CDR3 DNA reads TGTGCCATCCTCACCGGGACAGCTGGAAACACCATATATTTT. It encodes CAILTGTAGNTIYF.

CDR3 in amino acids: CASSYGGSNTEAFF. The CDR3 DNA reads TGTGCCAGCAGTTACGGGGGGTCGAACACTGAAGCTTTCTTT. The chain has TRBV6-5 and TRBJ1-1; D may be TRBD1 (5 bases). The ends were cut back, 2 bases at V and 1 base at J, with 8 bases in the middle. Germline CDR1 is MNHEY and CDR2 is SVGAGI. The CDR3 extends over 14 amino acids.

The genes are TRBV20-1 and TRBJ1-6; 8 bases map to TRBD1. V dropped 5 bases and J dropped 6; count of bases not matched to a gene: 3. CDR3 length: 13 residues. Germline-derived CDR1 and CDR2 are DFQATT and SNEGSKA (reference sequence). The CDR3 bases are TGCAGTGCTGCAGGGGGCGGTAATTCACCCCTCCACTTT. Translation: CSAAGGGNSPLHF.

V is TRBV5-1 and J is TRBJ2-5, with D uncertain. Germline-derived CDR1 and CDR2 are SGHRS and YFSETQ. V was clipped by 4 bases and J by 0 bases, with 16 bases between them. The CDR3 contains 16 residues. The CDR3 DNA reads TGCGCCAGCAGCCTCCCCCCGGTAGGCGACCAAGAGACCCAGTACTTC. Its translation is CASSLPPVGDQETQYF.

This clonotype turned up a few times. This chain links TRBV29-1 with TRBJ2-7; perhaps TRBD1 as D (6 bases). The V end lost 2 bases, the J end lost 4 bases, and 12 bases lay between the germline ends. CDR1 and CDR2 (germline): SQVTM, ANQGSEA. The CDR3 totals 13 residues. The CDR3 DNA sequence: TGCAGCGTTGAATTACAGGGCATTTACGAGCAGTACTTC. This codes for CSVELQGIYEQYF.

A few counts support this clonotype. The rearrangement joins TRBV12-3 or TRBV12-4 to TRBJ2-7; D is ambiguous. This CDR3 has 14 residues. Trimming shortened V by 3 bases and J by 0 bases, and 9 bases separated the two germline ends. The CDR3 DNA reads as TGTGCCAGCAGTTTTAATAGCATCTCCTACGAGCAGTACTTC. It translates to CASSFNSISYEQYF.

The chain couples TRBV6-1 to TRBJ2-1, with D tentatively TRBD1 (5 bases). Trimming took 3 bases from V and 7 from J, leaving 19 bases between them. Germline V CDR1 and CDR2: MNHNS, SASEGT. There are 16 residues in the CDR3. The CDR3 DNA reads as TGTGCCAGCAGTGATCCCCAGACAGCTGGCCTGAATGAGCAGTTCTTC. It encodes CASSDPQTAGLNEQFF.

J is TRBJ1-1 and V is TRBV18; perhaps TRBD1 as D (5 bases). Trimming pared 7 bases from V and 4 bases from J, leaving 13 bases between. CDR1 and CDR2 (germline): KGHSH, LQKENI. CDR3 length: 13 residues. The CDR3 DNA is TGTGCCAGCTACCAGGGAGGGGCCACTGAAGCTTTCTTT. As protein: CASYQGGATEAFF. Using reference TRBV18 and TRBJ1-1 for the parts outside the CDR3, the full variable domain is NAGVMQNPRHLVRRRGQEARLRCSPMKGHSHVYWYRQLPEEGLKFMVYLQKENIIDESGMPKERFSAEFPKEGPSILRIQQVVRGDSAAYFCASYQGGATEAFFGQGTRLTVV.

V and J are TRBV19 and TRBJ1-1; TRBD1 aligns across 8 bases. CDR1 is LNHDA, CDR2 SQIVND, per germline (reference sequence). V shed 3 bases, J shed 1 base, and the junction held 1 base outside the gene matches. This CDR3 is built from 14 residues. The CDR3 region is CASSIGQGNTEAFF. In DNA, the CDR3 is TGTGCCAGTAGTATCGGACAGGGGAACACTGAAGCTTTCTTT.

This clonotype was recorded a few times. The chain combines TRBV20-1 with TRBJ1-5; a weak D match, TRBD1 (6 bases). The CDR3 is made up of 16 amino acids. Germline V gives CDR1 DFQATT, CDR2 SNEGSKA (reference sequence). Trimming removed 3 bases at V and 0 bases at J, with 15 bases between. The CDR3 protein is CSARAGTPVSNQPQHF. The CDR3, as DNA: TGCAGTGCTAGGGCCGGGACACCAGTTAGCAATCAGCCCCAGCATTTT.

This clonotype has a handful of counts. The rearrangement links TRBV7-6 to TRBJ1-6; D call uncertain. There are 15 residues in the CDR3. V was trimmed by 3 bases and J by 8 bases, leaving 14 bases between them. The V gene's germline CDR1 is SGHVS and CDR2 FNYEAQ. The CDR3 region is CASSFVAGDHSPLHF. Written as DNA, the CDR3 is TGTGCCAGCAGCTTCGTGGCAGGTGACCATTCACCCCTCCACTTT.

The chain recombines TRBV4-2 with TRBJ2-3, with 13 bases fitting TRBD2. Germline loops: CDR1 LGHNA, CDR2 YNFKEQ. V dropped 4 bases and J dropped 6; count of bases not matched to a gene: 16. This CDR3 contains 19 residues. The DNA for the CDR3 is TGTGCCAGCAGCCTCAAGAGGGGGACTAGCGGGGAGACGGGGGATACGCAGTATTTT. Protein product: CASSLKRGTSGETGDTQYF.

This clonotype was picked up a small number of times. The chain recombines TRBV5-1 with TRBJ1-2, with D perhaps matching TRBD1 (5 bases). CDR3 length: 15 residues. Trimming stripped 3 bases from V and 7 bases from J, with 19 bases between. Germline lookup yields CDR1 SGHRS and CDR2 YFSETQ. CDR3: CASSSGEGSRGGYTF. The CDR3 region has the DNA TGCGCCAGCAGCTCCGGTGAGGGGAGCAGAGGTGGCTACACCTTC.

The chain links TRBV27 to TRBJ1-1; tentatively, D is TRBD1 (5 bases). The germline gives CDR1 MNHEY, CDR2 SMNVEV (reference sequence). The CDR3 runs to 13 residues. The V end lost 5 bases, the J end lost 5 bases, and 12 bases lay between the germline ends. The CDR3 loop is CASSVGGWTEAFF. CDR3 bases: TGTGCCAGCAGTGTGGGGGGTTGGACTGAAGCTTTCTTT.

The chain carries TRBV4-1 and TRBJ1-1; 7 nucleotides match TRBD1. The CDR3 length is 16 residues. Trimming took 1 base from V and 5 from J; bases not matched to a gene: 10. Germline values: CDR1 MGHRA, CDR2 YSYEKL. CDR3 region: CASSQVSTGFLTEAFF. CDR3 nucleotides: TGCGCCAGCAGCCAAGTATCGACAGGGTTCCTAACTGAAGCTTTCTTT.

This clonotype came up a few times. The chain recombines TRBV10-3 with TRBJ2-1; D uncertain. This CDR3 comprises 14 residues. CDR1 is ENHRY, CDR2 SYGVKD, per germline. V gave up 2 bases and J gave up 4 bases, with 9 bases separating them. The CDR3 DNA is TGTGCCATCAGTGAGGGGGATAGATACAATGAGCAGTTCTTC. This codes for CAISEGDRYNEQFF.

The CDR3 sequence is CASSLVNQGSYEQYF. The DNA for the CDR3 is TGCGCCAGCAGCTTAGTCAATCAGGGCTCCTACGAGCAGTACTTC. The rearrangement joins TRBV5-1 to TRBJ2-7; D might be TRBD1 (5 bases). CDR1 is SGHRS, CDR2 YFSETQ, per germline. V lost 2 bases to trimming and J lost 0 bases, with 12 bases between them. The CDR3 totals 15 residues.

This chain connects TRBV27 to TRBJ1-2, with 11 bases lining up with TRBD1. CDR1 and CDR2 from the germline V gene are MNHEY and SMNVEV (reference sequence). The CDR3 has 15 residues. Trimming removed 2 bases from V and 8 bases from J; junction bases left unmatched: 7. CDR3 nucleotide sequence: TGTGCCAGCAGTTTAAAAGGACAGGGGGCGCGCGGCTACACCTTC. It specifies CASSLKGQGARGYTF.

The sample holds a few counts of this clonotype. This chain uses TRBV7-9 with TRBJ1-2; D remains unclear. V was shortened by 3 bases and J by 4 bases, with 15 bases between the two germline ends. The CDR3 has 15 amino acids. The V gene's germline CDR1 is SEHNR and CDR2 FQNEAQ (reference sequence). The CDR3 loop is CASSFPGDPGYGYTF. CDR3 DNA: TGTGCCAGCAGCTTCCCCGGGGATCCTGGCTATGGCTACACCTTC.